This is a list of T cell receptor beta chains from one sample in a study of blood T cells in healthy people across ages. TCRdb reprocessed the 5' RACE reads with MiXCR, giving one entry per CDR3 protein. In the table there are 1.6 million or so distinct CDR3 sequences, approximately 32% of which are singletons. The sample consisted of blood. The receptor set was obtained from a woman aged 25-40 years in good health. Both conserved end residues are part of each CDR3. Fields, in order: clone size, V gene, D gene, J gene, CDR3 DNA, CDR3 protein. The D gene is left open where the match is weak. Where a row states a size, it is once, few, many or the class of an expanded clone; other rows omit it.

many	TRBV6-6	TRBD1	TRBJ1-1	TGTGCCAGCAGCGTTCAGGGGGACACTGAAGCTTTCTTT	CASSVQGDTEAFF
many	TRBV6-6	-	TRBJ2-1	TGTGCCAGCAGTTACTCTAGCGCGAATGAGCAGTTCTTC	CASSYSSANEQFF
-	TRBV5-1	TRBD2	TRBJ2-5	TGCGCCAGAGACGGGACTAGCTGGATCCAAGAGACCCAGTACTTC	CARDGTSWIQETQYF
few	TRBV6-1	TRBD1	TRBJ1-6	TGTGCCAGCGGGACAGGGAGTAATTCACCCCTCCACTTT	CASGTGSNSPLHF
few	TRBV5-1	-	TRBJ1-1	TGCGCCAGCAGCTTGGACGGGTTGGGAACTGAAGCTTTCTTT	CASSLDGLGTEAFF
few	TRBV28	-	TRBJ2-1	TGTGCCAGCAGTTTCTCCAGGGCCCTGATAAATGAGCAGTTCTTC	CASSFSRALINEQFF
many	TRBV4-1	TRBD1	TRBJ2-7	TGCGCCAGCAGCCAACCGGGACAGGGATTCCACGAGCAGTACTTC	CASSQPGQGFHEQYF
few	TRBV27	TRBD1	TRBJ2-1	TGTGCCAGCAGGCGACAGGGCCCCTACAATGAGCAGTTCTTC	CASRRQGPYNEQFF
few	TRBV20-1	-	TRBJ2-3	TGCAGTGCTATATCCGCAGATACGCAGTATTTT	CSAISADTQYF
-	TRBV6-2/TRBV6-3	-	TRBJ2-3	TGTGCCAGCAGTTACATTTTGGGACCTTCGGATACGCAGTATTTT	CASSYILGPSDTQYF
-	TRBV6-2/TRBV6-3	TRBD2	TRBJ2-1	TGTGCCAGCAGTTACCCAGCTAGCGGGAGGGCCGGGGGCAGTGAGCAGTTCTTC	CASSYPASGRAGGSEQFF
-	TRBV7-3	-	TRBJ2-2	TGCGCCAGCAGCCCGACAAGCACCGGGGAGCTGTTTTTT	CASSPTSTGELFF
few	TRBV4-2	-	TRBJ2-1	TGTGCCAGCAGCCAGGCCCCGGGGCGCGGCTCCTACAATGAGCAGTTCTTC	CASSQAPGRGSYNEQFF
few	TRBV24-1	TRBD2	TRBJ2-1	TGTGCCACCAGTGATTTAGCGGGAAGGGGCGAGCAGTTCTTC	CATSDLAGRGEQFF
-	TRBV5-1	-	TRBJ2-2	TGCGCCAGCATTCTGACGGACAGGAGGGACACCGGGGAGCTGTTTTTT	CASILTDRRDTGELFF
-	TRBV6-5	TRBD1	TRBJ1-2	TGTGCCAGCAGTCCCCCGGGACAGGGGGAAGAGTATGGCTACACCTTC	CASSPPGQGEEYGYTF
once	TRBV7-8	-	TRBJ2-1	TGTGCCAGCAGCCTAAGGGGTGGGACACCTTACAATGAGCAGTTCTTC	CASSLRGGTPYNEQFF
-	TRBV20-1	-	TRBJ1-1	TGCAGTGCTTTCCCCGGCCGGAACACTGAAGCTTTCTTT	CSAFPGRNTEAFF
-	TRBV5-5	-	TRBJ2-3	TGTGCCAGCACCCCTTTTTGGGCAGGGGATACAGATACGCAGTATTTT	CASTPFWAGDTDTQYF
-	TRBV6-1	-	TRBJ2-1	TGTGCCAGCAGCAAGCTCGACAAAAGCTACTACAATGAGCAGTTCTTC	CASSKLDKSYYNEQFF
many	TRBV12-3/TRBV12-4	TRBD2	TRBJ2-7	TGTGCCAGCAGCCTTGGGGGGGGTCCCAGCTCCTACGAGCAGTACTTC	CASSLGGGPSSYEQYF
-	TRBV9	TRBD2	TRBJ2-3	TGTGCCAACAGCGTAGATCAAGCGGGGCCAGGAGATACGCAGTATTTT	CANSVDQAGPGDTQYF